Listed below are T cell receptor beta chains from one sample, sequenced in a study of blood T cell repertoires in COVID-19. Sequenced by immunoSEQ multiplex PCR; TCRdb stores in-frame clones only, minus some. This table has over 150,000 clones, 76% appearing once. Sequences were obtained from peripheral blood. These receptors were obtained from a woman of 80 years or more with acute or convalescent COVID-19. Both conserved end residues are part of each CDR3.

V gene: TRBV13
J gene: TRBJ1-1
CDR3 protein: CASSLGQGAMNTEAFF

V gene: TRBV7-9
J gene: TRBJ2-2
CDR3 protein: CASSLLRQGKFGELFF

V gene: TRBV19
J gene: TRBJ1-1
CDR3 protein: CASRFREGGKTEAFF

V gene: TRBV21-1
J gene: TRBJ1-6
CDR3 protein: CASSKVQEYNSPLHF

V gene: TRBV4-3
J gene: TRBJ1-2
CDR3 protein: CASSQEGFRGYGYTF

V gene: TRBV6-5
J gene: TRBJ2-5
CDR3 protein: CASGARRGGETQYF

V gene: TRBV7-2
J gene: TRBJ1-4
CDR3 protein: CASSPDRHNEKLFF

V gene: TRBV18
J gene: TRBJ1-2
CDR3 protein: CASSPSRDSIGYTF

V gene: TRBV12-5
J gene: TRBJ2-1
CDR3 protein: CASGPLSSDGYNEQFF

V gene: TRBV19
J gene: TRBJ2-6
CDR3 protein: CAVNNGANVLTF

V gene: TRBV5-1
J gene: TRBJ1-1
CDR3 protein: CASSSRQAARAGEAFF

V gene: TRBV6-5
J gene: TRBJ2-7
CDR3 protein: CASSYNGQGTYEQYF

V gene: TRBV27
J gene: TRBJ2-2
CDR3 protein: CASSLRGTNTGELFF

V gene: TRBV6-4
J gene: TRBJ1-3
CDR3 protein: CASSHNRAEGNTIYF

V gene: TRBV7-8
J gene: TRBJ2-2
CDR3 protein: CASSHRGFGGELFF

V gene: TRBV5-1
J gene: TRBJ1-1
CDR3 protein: CASRGSGTNTEAFF

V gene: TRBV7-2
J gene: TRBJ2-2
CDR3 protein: CASSPDSTNTGELFF

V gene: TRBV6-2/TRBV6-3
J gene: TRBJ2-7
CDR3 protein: CASSYHLAGGRYEQYF

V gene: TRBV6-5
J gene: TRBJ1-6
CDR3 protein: CASSKTGYNSPLHF

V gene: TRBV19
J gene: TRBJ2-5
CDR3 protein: CASTQGATSGAVETQYF

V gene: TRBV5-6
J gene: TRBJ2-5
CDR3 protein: CASSRDRGQTQYF

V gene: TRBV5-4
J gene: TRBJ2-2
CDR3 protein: CASSLRWGQGPGELFF

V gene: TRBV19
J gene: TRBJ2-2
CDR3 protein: CASSPQGRVPGELFF

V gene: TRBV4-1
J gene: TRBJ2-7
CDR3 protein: CASSQFREGLDEQYF

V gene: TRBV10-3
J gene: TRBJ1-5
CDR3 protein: CAISESRDSNQPQHF

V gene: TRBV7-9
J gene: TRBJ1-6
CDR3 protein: CASSPIGAYNSPLHF

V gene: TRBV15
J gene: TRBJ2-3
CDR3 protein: CATSRDYRGQGAGDTQYF

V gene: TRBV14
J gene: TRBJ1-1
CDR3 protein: CASSPRENTEAFF

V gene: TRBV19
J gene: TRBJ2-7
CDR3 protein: CASSMTSGSYEQYF

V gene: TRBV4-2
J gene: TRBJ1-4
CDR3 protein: CASSPGTGEANEKLFF

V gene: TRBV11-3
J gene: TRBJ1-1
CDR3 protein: CASRRTVNTEAFF

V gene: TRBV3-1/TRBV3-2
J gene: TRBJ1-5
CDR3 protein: CASSQTGGGQPQHF

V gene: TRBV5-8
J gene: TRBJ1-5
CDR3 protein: CASSGGQRLIQPQHF

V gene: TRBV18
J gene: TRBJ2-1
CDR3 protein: CASSPLPTSYNEQFF

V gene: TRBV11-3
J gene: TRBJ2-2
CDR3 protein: CASSLGTGRTGELFF

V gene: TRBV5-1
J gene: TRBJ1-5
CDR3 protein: CASRAGTSNQPQHF

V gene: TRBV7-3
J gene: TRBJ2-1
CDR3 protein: CASSPSGLAEYNEQFF

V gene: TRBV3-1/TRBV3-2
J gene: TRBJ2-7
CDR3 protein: CASSLSSLDRSHEQYF

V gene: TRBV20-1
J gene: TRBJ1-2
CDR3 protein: CSASWGGNSYGYTF

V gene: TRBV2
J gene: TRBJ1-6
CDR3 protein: CASTRQGSLNSPLHF

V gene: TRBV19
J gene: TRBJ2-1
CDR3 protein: CASTNTGTASGDEQFF

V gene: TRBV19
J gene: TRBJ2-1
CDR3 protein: CASSIDRGRAYNEQFF

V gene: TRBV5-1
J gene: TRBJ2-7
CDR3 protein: CASRTGQGVDEQYF

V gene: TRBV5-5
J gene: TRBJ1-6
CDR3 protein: CASSLTPGQTNSPLHF

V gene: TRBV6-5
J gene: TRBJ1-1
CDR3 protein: CASSFQGGGTEAFF

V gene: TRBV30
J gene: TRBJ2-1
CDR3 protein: CAWAPLAGSNEQFF